Shown below are 22 T cell receptor beta chains from a single sample sequenced in a study of glioma-infiltrating T cells. TCR alpha and beta CDR3 regions were amplified from RNA using iRepertoire nested multiplex PCR. TCRdb re-called the multiplex PCR reads through MiXCR, storing one row per CDR3 protein. The sample lists 90,000 or so distinct CDR3 sequences, 35% to 50% occurring once. The sample consisted of glioma tissue, nonneoplastic brain tissue, or PBMCs (not recorded which). The receptors were sampled from a human donor with low-grade glioma or glioblastoma, undergoing nonglioma brain surgery, or in good health (not recorded which).

This clonotype was seen a few times. Being one base from a much bigger clone, this may be a read error. The gene calls are TRBV20-1 and TRBJ1-5, with D possibly TRBD1 on 5 matching bases. The CDR3 runs 14 residues. Germline V gene data show CDR1 as DFQATT and CDR2 as SNEGSKA (reference sequence). Here the CDR3 DNA reads TGCAGTGCTCCGACGGGGGATTACAATCGGCCCCAGCATTTT. It yields the protein CSAPTGDYNRPQHF.

This chain joins TRBV6-2 or TRBV6-3 and TRBJ2-3; D gene ambiguous. The CDR3 consists of 16 residues. The V end lost 5 bases, the J end lost 0 bases, and 15 bases lay between the germline ends. CDR1 and CDR2 from the germline V gene are MNHEY and SVGEGT. The CDR3: CASSPRTQTSTDTQYF. The CDR3 nucleotides read TGTGCCAGCAGTCCCCGTACGCAGACTAGCACAGATACGCAGTATTTT.

This chain connects TRBV3-1 to TRBJ2-7; a possible D gene is TRBD2 (5 bases). This CDR3 spans 15 amino acids. V lost 0 bases, J lost 4 bases, and 13 bases lay in between. Germline loops: CDR1 LGHDT, CDR2 YNNKEL (reference sequence). CDR3 sequence (DNA): TGTGCCAGCAGCCAAGACATAGCGCGAGAGTACGAGCAGTACTTC. Amino acids: CASSQDIAREYEQYF.

V gene TRBV7-2 combines with J gene TRBJ2-1, with 9 bases that match TRBD1. Germline CDR1 SGHTA, CDR2 FQGNSA. The CDR3 consists of 15 residues. The junction had 5 bases not matched to a gene; V was cut back by 6 bases and J by 2 bases. Here the CDR3 reads CASRIGQGPYNEQFF. CDR3 coding DNA: TGTGCCAGCAGAATCGGACAGGGGCCCTACAATGAGCAGTTCTTC. Variable domain in full (rest from reference TRBV7-2 and TRBJ2-1): GAGVSQSPSNKVTEKGKDVELRCDPISGHTALYWYRQSLGQGLEFLIYFQGNSAPDKSGLPSDRFSAERTGGSVSTLTIQRTQQEDSAVYLCASRIGQGPYNEQFFGPGTRLTVL.

Many counts were recorded for this clonotype. The chain has TRBV14 and TRBJ2-2; D remains unclear. CDR1 SGHDN and CDR2 FVKESK come from the germline V gene. The germline V and J ends were trimmed by 1 base and 1 base, with 10 bases remaining between them. The length of the CDR3 is 16 residues. The DNA of the CDR3 is TGTGCCAGCAGCCAAGTAACTCCGAAGAACACCGGGGAGCTGTTTTTT. This encodes CASSQVTPKNTGELFF.

This chain connects TRBV20-1 to TRBJ2-5, with D tentatively TRBD2 (5 bases). In germline, CDR1 is DFQATT, CDR2 SNEGSKA (reference sequence). This CDR3 region has 15 residues. Trimming removed 6 bases at V and 3 bases at J, with 20 bases between. In DNA form, the CDR3 reads TGCAGTGCCCCCCCGTCGGGATCTTGGAAAGAGACCCAGTACTTC. It translates to CSAPPSGSWKETQYF.

The gene calls are TRBV6-5 and TRBJ1-2; D call uncertain. This CDR3 spans 14 amino acids. The V and J ends lost 5 bases and 4 bases respectively, with 14 bases between them. Looked up from germline, CDR1 is MNHEY and CDR2 is SVGAGI. CDR3 sequence reads: CASSEVGRSYGYTF. CDR3 bases: TGTGCCAGCAGTGAAGTTGGCAGAAGCTATGGCTACACCTTC.

This clonotype has at least ten counts. The chain recombines TRBV28 with TRBJ2-7, with D perhaps TRBD1 (6 bases). Deletions cut 6 bases from V and 0 bases from J, with 15 bases between. CDR1 and CDR2 (germline): MDHEN, SYDVKM. This CDR3 spans 15 amino acids. CDR3 DNA: TGTGCCAGCAGCCCCGCAGGGGCTGTCTCCTACGAGCAGTACTTC. Translated, it gives CASSPAGAVSYEQYF.

With regard to this clonotype: A read error may be the cause here, since a much bigger clone is one base away. This chain uses TRBV19 with TRBJ2-7; D is ambiguous. The CDR3 is 14 residues long. Germline CDR1 is LNHDA and CDR2 is SQIVND (reference sequence). Trimming cost V 3 bases and J 2 bases, with 11 bases left between them. Written as DNA, the CDR3 is TGTGCCAGTAGTATGGATACAGCAGCCTACGAGCAGTACTTC. This codes for CASSMDTAAYEQYF.

This clonotype was seen ten or more times. The chain has TRBV2 and TRBJ2-1; 9 nucleotides match TRBD1. Trimming cost V 6 bases and J 9 bases; bases outside gene matches: 6. From germline, CDR1 is SNHLY and CDR2 FYNNEI. The CDR3 is made up of 13 amino acids. The chain's CDR3 is CASRAQGATEQFF. CDR3 coding DNA: TGTGCCAGCAGAGCACAGGGGGCAACTGAGCAGTTCTTC.

The CDR3: CASSFTGTSGGHYRKTQYF. The CDR3 nucleotides read TGTGCCAGCAGTTTCACCGGGACTAGCGGGGGCCACTACAGAAAGACCCAGTACTTC. The chain uses TRBV27 and TRBJ2-5; 14 bases line up with TRBD2. V was clipped by 3 bases and J by 6 bases; unmatched bases: 15. The CDR3 spans 19 residues. In germline, CDR1 is MNHEY, CDR2 SMNVEV (reference sequence).

J is TRBJ1-2 and V is TRBV6-1; D unresolved. The germline CDR1 and CDR2 sequences are MNHNS and SASEGT. The CDR3 extends over 15 amino acids. Trimming took off 0 bases at V and 10 bases at J, with 18 bases between the two ends. The CDR3 DNA is TGTGCCAGCAGTGAAGCGGGCAGGAGAACCTATAACTACACCTTC. The encoded protein is CASSEAGRRTYNYTF.

This clonotype showed up just once. Without the conserved terminal phenylalanine or tryptophan, this CDR3 likely stems from a read error. The rearrangement joins TRBV6-1 to TRBJ1-1, with 8 positions matching TRBD1. Germline CDR1 and CDR2: MNHNS and SASEGT. The CDR3 covers 17 residues. J gave up 6 bases and V 5 bases, and 17 bases lay outside the gene matches. The CDR3 sequence: CASSKQGTGQSGAEAFL. The CDR3 DNA reads TGTGCCAGCAGTAAACAAGGGACAGGCCAATCCGGCGCTGAAGCTTTCCTT.

This clonotype was observed a single time. A clone one base away is much larger, so this may be a read error. The chain uses TRBV12-3 or TRBV12-4 and TRBJ2-1; 7 bases map to TRBD2. V lost 3 bases and J lost 0; bases outside the gene matches: 8. The CDR3 totals 17 residues. The CDR3 is CASSLSGGGYSYNEQFF. Written as DNA, the CDR3 is TGTGCCAGCAGTTTGAGTGGGGGGGGATACTCCTACAATGAGCAGTTCTTC.

This clonotype was found many times. Its ends do not fully match the called genes, so a read error is possible. The chain is built from TRBV18 and TRBJ1-1, with 8 bases lining up with TRBD1. The germline V gene encodes CDR1 KGHSH and CDR2 LQKENI. The CDR3 is 12 amino acids. The CDR3 spells CASSLDRGETFF. CDR3 sequence (DNA): TGTGCCAGCTCACTCGACAGGGGTGAAACTTTCTTT. Full variable domain (missing parts from reference TRBV18 and TRBJ1-1): NAGVMQNPRHLVRRRGQEARLRCSPMKGHSHVYWYRQLPEEGLKFMVYLQKENIIDESGMPKERFSAEFPKEGPSILRIQQVVRGDSAAYFCASSLDRGETFFGQGTRLTVV.

Ten or more counts support this clonotype. The rearrangement links TRBV11-3 to TRBJ1-1, with a possible D match to TRBD1 (5 bases). The V and J ends lost 2 bases and 7 bases respectively, with 8 bases between them. This CDR3 comprises 12 residues. Germline CDR1 and CDR2: SGHNT and YENEEA. CDR3 bases: TGTGCCAGCAGCTTAAGAAGGGGTGAAGCTTTCTTT. Amino acids: CASSLRRGEAFF. Looking up the rest from reference TRBV11-3 and TRBJ1-1 gives the full variable domain: EAGVVQSPRYKIIEKKQPVAFWCNPISGHNTLYWYLQNLGQGPELLIRYENEEAVDDSQLPKDRFSAERLKGVDSTLKIQPAELGDSAVYLCASSLRRGEAFFGQGTRLTVV.

This clonotype has just a few counts. This chain joins TRBV29-1 and TRBJ1-4; 10 bases align to TRBD1. This CDR3 contains 13 residues. With V trimmed by 4 bases and J by 7 bases, 3 bases remained unmatched. The germline gives CDR1 SQVTM, CDR2 ANQGSEA. CDR3 residues: CSVGQGAFEKLFF. CDR3 in DNA: TGCAGCGTTGGACAGGGGGCGTTTGAAAAACTGTTTTTT.

In its sample, this clonotype was seen many times. The CDR3 nucleotides read TGTGCCAGCAGCCCCGGGGACACTAGCAATCAGCCCCAGCATTTT. Translating gives CASSPGDTSNQPQHF. The chain links TRBV7-2 to TRBJ1-5; possible D gene TRBD1, 6 bases. V was shortened by 5 bases and J by 0 bases, with 11 bases between the two germline ends. This CDR3 comprises 15 residues. CDR1 SGHTA and CDR2 FQGNSA come from the germline V gene.

CDR3 in DNA: TGTGTTAGCAGTGAGCCTACCTACAATGAGCAGTTCTTC. It translates to CVSSEPTYNEQFF. This rearrangement joins TRBV25-1 to TRBJ2-1; no reliable D call. The V gene's germline CDR1 is MGHDK and CDR2 SYGVNS. This CDR3 comprises 13 residues.

In this sample, this clonotype turned up many times. V gene TRBV6-2 or TRBV6-3 combines with J gene TRBJ2-3, with 7 bases that match TRBD2. Per germline, CDR1 MNHEY and CDR2 SVGEGT. Unmatched junction bases numbered 9, after V lost 5 bases and J lost 4 bases. The CDR3 totals 15 residues. The chain's CDR3 is CASSIFGRSADTQYF. In nucleotides, the CDR3 is TGTGCCAGCAGTATCTTCGGGAGGTCGGCAGATACGCAGTATTTT.

Ten or more counts support this clonotype. This chain links TRBV20-1 with TRBJ1-1; TRBD1 might be the D (5 bases). CDR3 length: 13 residues. Deletions cut 3 bases from V and 6 bases from J, with 14 bases between. Per germline, CDR1 DFQATT and CDR2 SNEGSKA (reference sequence). The CDR3 is CSASLGGPSEAFF. For the CDR3, the DNA is TGCAGTGCTAGTCTCGGGGGACCATCTGAAGCTTTCTTT.

In the case of this clonotype: One base away lies a much larger clone, so this may be a sequencing read error. J is TRBJ2-3 and V is TRBV7-9; perhaps TRBD2 as D (6 bases). This CDR3 region has 14 residues. V lost 3 bases to trimming and J lost 5 bases, with 12 bases between them. The germline V gene has CDR1 SEHNR and CDR2 FQNEAQ (reference sequence). The CDR3 nucleotides are TGTGCCAGCAGCTTCCCGGGGGTGGAAGATACGCAGTATTTT. Its protein product is CASSFPGVEDTQYF.